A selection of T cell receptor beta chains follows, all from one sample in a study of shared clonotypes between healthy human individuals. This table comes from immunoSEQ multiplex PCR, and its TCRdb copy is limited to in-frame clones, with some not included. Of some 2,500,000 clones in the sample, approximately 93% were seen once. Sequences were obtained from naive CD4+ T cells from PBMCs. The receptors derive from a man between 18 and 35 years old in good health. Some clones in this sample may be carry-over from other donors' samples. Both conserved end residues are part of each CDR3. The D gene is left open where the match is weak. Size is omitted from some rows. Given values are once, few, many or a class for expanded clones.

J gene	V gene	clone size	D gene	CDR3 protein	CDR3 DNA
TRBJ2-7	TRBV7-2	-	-	CASSPLAFSYEQYF	TGTGCCAGCAGCCCACTAGCCTTCTCCTACGAGCAGTACTTC
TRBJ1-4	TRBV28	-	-	CASSSPGGFTEKLFF	TGTGCCAGCAGTTCCCCAGGAGGGTTCACAGAAAAACTGTTTTTT
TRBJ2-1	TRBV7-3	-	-	CASSSLRGEQFF	TGTGCCAGCAGCTCGCTCAGGGGTGAGCAGTTCTTC
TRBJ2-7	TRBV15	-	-	CATSPLWSVDYEQYF	TGTGCCACCAGCCCGCTTTGGAGCGTAGACTACGAGCAGTACTTC
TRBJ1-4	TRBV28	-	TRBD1	CASRLTRQGEKLFF	TGTGCCAGCAGATTGACCCGACAGGGTGAAAAACTGTTTTTT
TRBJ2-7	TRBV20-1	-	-	CSASREQYF	TGCAGTGCTAGTCGCGAGCAGTACTTC
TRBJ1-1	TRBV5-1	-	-	CASSFIGGPGTEAFF	TGCGCCAGCAGCTTCATCGGGGGGCCGGGCACTGAAGCTTTCTTT
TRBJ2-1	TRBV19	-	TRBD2	CASSGLGRRGGEQFF	TGTGCCAGTAGCGGACTAGGGAGGCGGGGAGGTGAGCAGTTCTTC
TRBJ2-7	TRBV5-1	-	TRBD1	CASSGDRVGEQYF	TGCGCCAGCAGCGGGGACAGGGTAGGTGAGCAGTACTTC
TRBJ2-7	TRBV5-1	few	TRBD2	CASSPTSLEQYF	TGCGCCAGCAGCCCGACTAGCCTCGAGCAGTACTTC
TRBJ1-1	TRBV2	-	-	CASSDVRNTEAFF	TGTGCCAGCAGTGATGTCAGGAACACTGAAGCTTTCTTT
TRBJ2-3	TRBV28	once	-	CASSQVGDTQYF	TGTGCCAGCTCTCAAGTCGGCGATACGCAGTATTTT
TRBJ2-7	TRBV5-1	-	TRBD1	CASSSRKGQGYNEQYF	TGCGCCAGCAGCTCGAGAAAGGGACAGGGGTACAACGAGCAGTACTTC
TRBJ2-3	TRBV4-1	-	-	CASSQVGAAADTQYF	TGCGCCAGCAGCCAAGTGGGAGCCGCTGCAGATACGCAGTATTTT
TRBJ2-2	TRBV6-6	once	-	CASSVLQGIGELFF	TGTGCCAGCAGCGTTTTGCAGGGGATCGGGGAGCTGTTTTTT
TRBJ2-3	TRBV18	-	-	CASGETDTQYF	TGTGCCAGCGGTGAGACAGATACGCAGTATTTT
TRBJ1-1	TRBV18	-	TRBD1	CASSLGQGAYTEAFF	TGTGCCAGCTCACTCGGTCAGGGGGCGTACACTGAAGCTTTCTTT
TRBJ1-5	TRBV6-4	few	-	CASSDSGVGQPQHF	TGTGCCAGCAGTGACTCCGGGGTTGGTCAGCCCCAGCATTTT
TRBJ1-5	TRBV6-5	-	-	CAAGGQPQHF	TGTGCCGCCGGGGGGCAGCCCCAGCATTTT
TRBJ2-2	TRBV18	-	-	CASSKSTGSAGELFF	TGTGCCAGCTCCAAATCCACAGGGTCGGCCGGGGAGCTGTTTTTT
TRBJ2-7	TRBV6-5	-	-	CASSYGPTYEQYF	TGTGCCAGCAGTTACGGGCCTACCTACGAGCAGTACTTC
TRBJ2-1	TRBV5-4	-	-	CASSLVAQTNEQFF	TGTGCCAGCAGCTTGGTCGCACAGACAAATGAGCAGTTCTTC
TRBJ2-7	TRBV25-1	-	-	CASSEFGTVPPYEQYF	TGTGCCAGCAGTGAATTCGGGACCGTACCCCCCTACGAGCAGTACTTC
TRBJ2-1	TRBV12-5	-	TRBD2	CASGLVAGGQFF	TGTGCTAGTGGTTTGGTAGCGGGGGGTCAGTTCTTC
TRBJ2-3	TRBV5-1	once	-	CASSLGQRVGTDTQYF	TGCGCCAGCAGCTTGGGTCAGAGAGTAGGCACAGATACGCAGTATTTT
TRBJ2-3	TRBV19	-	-	CASSIAGVRVPDTQYF	TGTGCCAGTAGTATAGCCGGAGTTAGGGTGCCAGATACGCAGTATTTT
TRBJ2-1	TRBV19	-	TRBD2	CAAGGGGRGYNEQFF	TGTGCCGCCGGCGGGGGCGGGAGGGGGTACAATGAGCAGTTCTTC
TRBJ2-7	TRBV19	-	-	CASSPTTGRYEQYF	TGTGCCAGTAGCCCAACAACAGGGCGGTACGAGCAGTACTTC
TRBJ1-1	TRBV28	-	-	CASSFRQDAATEAFF	TGTGCCAGCAGTTTCAGACAGGACGCGGCTACTGAAGCTTTCTTT
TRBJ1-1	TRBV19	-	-	CASIPAGGVPDTEAFF	TGTGCCAGTATCCCCGCGGGAGGAGTCCCCGACACTGAAGCTTTCTTT
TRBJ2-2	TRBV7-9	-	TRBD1	CASRPTGQGPDTGELFF	TGTGCCAGCAGACCAACCGGACAGGGGCCGGACACCGGGGAGCTGTTTTTT
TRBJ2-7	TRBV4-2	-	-	CASSHRSLISSYEQYF	TGTGCCAGCAGCCACCGGTCCCTCATTAGCTCCTACGAGCAGTACTTC
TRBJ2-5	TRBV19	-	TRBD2	CASSSSGRARETQYF	TGTGCCAGTAGTTCTAGCGGGCGCGCGAGGGAGACCCAGTACTTC
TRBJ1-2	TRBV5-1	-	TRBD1	CASSLRQGEDGYTF	TGCGCCAGCAGCTTGAGACAGGGTGAGGATGGCTACACCTTC
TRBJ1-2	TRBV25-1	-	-	CASSEQGLGAGYTF	TGTGCCAGCAGTGAACAGGGTCTCGGAGCTGGCTACACCTTC
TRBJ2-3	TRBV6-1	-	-	CASSQTTDTQYF	TGTGCCAGCAGTCAGACGACAGATACGCAGTATTTT
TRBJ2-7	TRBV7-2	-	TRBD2	CASSLGLGVVYEQYF	TGTGCCAGCAGCTTGGGACTAGGAGTCGTTTACGAGCAGTACTTC
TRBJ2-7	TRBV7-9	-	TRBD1	CASSSIGGQGPLYSYEQYF	TGTGCCAGCAGCTCCATCGGGGGACAGGGGCCTCTCTACAGCTACGAGCAGTACTTC
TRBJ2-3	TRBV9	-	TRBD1	CASSAGQATYSTDTQYF	TGTGCCAGCAGCGCTGGACAGGCCACTTATAGCACAGATACGCAGTATTTT
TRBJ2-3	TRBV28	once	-	CAGGRGSTDTQYF	TGTGCCGGGGGCAGGGGCAGCACAGATACGCAGTATTTT
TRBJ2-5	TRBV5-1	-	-	CASSVAGGGETQYF	TGCGCCAGCAGCGTGGCCGGGGGTGGGGAGACCCAGTACTTC
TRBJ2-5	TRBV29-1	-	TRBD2	CSVASPGLAGGETQYF	TGCAGCGTTGCCTCACCTGGACTAGCGGGAGGGGAGACCCAGTACTTC
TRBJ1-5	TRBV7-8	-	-	CASSLGWGDNNQPQHF	TGTGCCAGCAGCTTAGGTTGGGGGGACAACAATCAGCCCCAGCATTTT
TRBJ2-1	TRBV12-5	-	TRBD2	CASGPRRASGSHEQFF	TGTGCTAGTGGTCCCCGAAGGGCTAGCGGGAGTCATGAGCAGTTCTTC
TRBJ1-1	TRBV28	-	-	CASWQGGRNTEAFF	TGTGCCTCCTGGCAGGGCGGTAGGAACACTGAAGCTTTCTTT
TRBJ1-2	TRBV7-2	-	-	CASSLGRYGYTF	TGTGCCAGCAGCTTAGGCAGATATGGCTACACCTTC
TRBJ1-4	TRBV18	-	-	CASSQLWGANEKLFF	TGTGCCAGCTCACAACTTTGGGGCGCAAACGAAAAACTGTTTTTT
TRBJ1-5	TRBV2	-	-	CASGKEGNQPQHF	TGTGCCAGTGGGAAGGAGGGGAATCAGCCCCAGCATTTT
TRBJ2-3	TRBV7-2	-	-	CASSLVRSGGYADTQYF	TGTGCCAGCAGCTTAGTAAGGTCAGGGGGGTACGCAGATACGCAGTATTTT
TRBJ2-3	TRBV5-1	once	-	CASSSTSTDTQYF	TGCGCCAGCAGCTCGACTAGCACAGATACGCAGTATTTT
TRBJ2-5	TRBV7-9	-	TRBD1	CASSRDRVKQETQYF	TGTGCCAGCAGCCGGGACAGGGTGAAACAAGAGACCCAGTACTTC
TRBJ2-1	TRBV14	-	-	CASSHVRGLWSSYNEQFF	TGTGCCAGCAGCCACGTCCGGGGGCTATGGAGCTCCTACAATGAGCAGTTCTTC
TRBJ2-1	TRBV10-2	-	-	CASTVYNEQFF	TGCGCCAGCACCGTTTACAATGAGCAGTTCTTC
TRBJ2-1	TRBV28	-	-	CASSLWVRGNEQFF	TGTGCCAGCAGTTTATGGGTCAGGGGCAATGAGCAGTTCTTC
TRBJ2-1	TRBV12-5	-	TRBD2	CASGLTSGRASEQFF	TGTGCTAGTGGTCTAACTAGCGGGAGGGCCTCTGAGCAGTTCTTC
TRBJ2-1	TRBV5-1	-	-	CASSLGASSIEQFF	TGCGCCAGCAGCCTGGGGGCTAGTTCGATTGAGCAGTTCTTC
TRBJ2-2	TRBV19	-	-	CASSTRSHTGELFF	TGTGCCAGTAGTACCAGGTCCCACACCGGGGAGCTGTTTTTT
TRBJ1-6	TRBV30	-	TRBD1	CACLGQGNSPLHF	TGTGCCTGCCTCGGACAGGGCAATTCACCCCTCCACTTT